Below are 32 T cell receptor beta chains sequenced from a single sample in a study of T cell repertoires in cytomegalovirus infection. Each CDR3 protein is one row after TCRdb ran MiXCR on the reads. The sample consists of about a million distinct CDR3 sequences, around 30% of them appearing once. The antigens for these receptors are not known. The sample was cultured CD8+ T cells from PBMCs, taken from culture after CMV antigen stimulation. The receptors shown here come from a human donor in good health (CMV status not recorded). Some clones in this sample may be carry-over from other donors' samples.

The chain has TRBV2 and TRBJ2-5, with 11 bases identical to TRBD2. Germline CDR1 reads SNHLY; CDR2 reads FYNNEI. V was clipped by 4 bases and J by 6 bases; unmatched bases: 4. The CDR3 is 14 amino acids. CDR3 sequence: CASSVTSGEKTQYF. The DNA for the CDR3 is TGTGCCAGCAGTGTGACTAGCGGGGAGAAGACCCAGTACTTC. Full variable domain (rest looked up from reference TRBV2 and TRBJ2-5): EPEVTQTPSHQVTQMGQEVILRCVPISNHLYFYWYRQILGQKVEFLVSFYNNEISEKSEIFDDQFSVERPDGSNFTLKIRSTKLEDSAMYFCASSVTSGEKTQYFGPGTRLLVL.

The chain recombines TRBV18 with TRBJ1-5; no reliable D call. Germline CDR1 KGHSH, CDR2 LQKENI. V dropped 0 bases and J dropped 3 bases, with 6 bases sitting between them. The CDR3 contains 14 residues. CDR3 protein: CASSPPGNNQPQHF. The CDR3 nucleotides read TGTGCCAGCTCACCACCGGGTAACAATCAGCCCCAGCATTTT.

The gene calls are TRBV7-2 and TRBJ2-4, with 9 bases identical to TRBD2. CDR3 length: 14 amino acids. Germline loops: CDR1 SGHTA, CDR2 FQGNSA. J was trimmed by 8 bases and V by 3 bases; bases with no gene match: 5. CDR3 loop: CASSLASGVDIQYF. CDR3 coding DNA: TGTGCCAGCAGCTTGGCTAGCGGGGTGGACATTCAGTACTTC.

This clonotype came up a few times. This chain links TRBV27 with TRBJ2-1, with TRBD2 as a possible D gene (7 bases). CDR3 length: 15 amino acids. Trimming took off 1 base at V and 6 bases at J, with 13 bases between the two ends. Germline V CDR1 and CDR2: MNHEY, SMNVEV (reference sequence). The CDR3 DNA sequence: TGTGCCAGCAGTTTATACGGGGGGCCCCTCAATGAGCAGTTCTTC. It yields the protein CASSLYGGPLNEQFF.

J is TRBJ2-5 and V is TRBV5-5; possibly TRBD1 for D (6 bases). The V end was cut by 4 bases, the J end by 5 bases, with 15 bases between. Germline V gene data show CDR1 as SGHKS and CDR2 as YYEKEE (reference sequence). This CDR3 contains 14 residues. CDR3 residues: CASSQTGFGETQYF. DNA for the CDR3: TGTGCCAGCAGCCAAACAGGGTTTGGGGAGACCCAGTACTTC.

The chain couples TRBV5-1 to TRBJ2-3, with 10 bases that match TRBD1. Germline CDR1 SGHRS, CDR2 YFSETQ. There are 15 residues in the CDR3. Unmatched junction bases numbered 6, after V lost 3 bases and J lost 5 bases. CDR3: CASSYRTGGRDTQYF. The CDR3 coding sequence is TGCGCCAGCAGCTACAGGACAGGGGGGCGAGATACGCAGTATTTT.

For this clonotype: It may be a read error: a sequence one base away is much more abundant. The J gene is TRBJ2-3, the V gene TRBV7-4, with D uncertain. The CDR3 length is 15 residues. Germline V CDR1 and CDR2: SGHVT, SQSDAQ. The CDR3 coding sequence is TGTGTCAGCAGCTTAGAACTGGACCCCACAGATACGCAGTATTTT. Its protein is CVSSLELDPTDTQYF.

The chain has TRBV14 and TRBJ2-7, with TRBD2 matching over 7 bases. The CDR3 has 16 residues. J lost 3 bases, V lost 0 bases, and 8 bases had no gene match. Germline values: CDR1 SGHDN, CDR2 FVKESK. This CDR3 is CASSQDFFPGGYEQYV. In DNA, the CDR3 is TGTGCCAGCAGCCAAGATTTCTTTCCGGGAGGCTACGAGCAGTACGTC.

This clonotype was seen a handful of times. The chain recombines TRBV10-3 with TRBJ1-1; the match to TRBD1 covers 8 bases. The CDR3 covers 12 residues. The germline V gene encodes CDR1 ENHRY and CDR2 SYGVKD. Trimming removed 6 bases from V and 5 bases from J; junction bases left unmatched: 2. The CDR3 reads CAISRDRTEAFF. Here the CDR3 DNA reads TGTGCCATCAGCCGGGACAGGACTGAAGCTTTCTTT.

The V gene is TRBV5-8, the J gene TRBJ1-5; D remains ambiguous. This CDR3 region has 13 residues. The germline gives CDR1 SGHTS, CDR2 YDEGEE. V was shortened by 4 bases and J by 4 bases, with 9 bases between the two germline ends. The CDR3 is CASSGIGNQPQHF. In DNA form, the CDR3 reads TGTGCCAGCAGCGGGATCGGGAATCAGCCCCAGCATTTT.

The chain uses TRBV4-3 and TRBJ1-4, with D maybe TRBD1 (5 bases). Trimming shortened V by 0 bases and J by 2 bases, and 13 bases separated the two germline ends. The length of the CDR3 is 17 residues. The germline CDR1 and CDR2 sequences are LGHNA and YSLEER. The CDR3 loop is CASSQDGGVSTNEKLFF. Written as DNA, the CDR3 is TGCGCCAGCAGCCAAGATGGGGGAGTTTCGACTAATGAAAAACTGTTTTTT.

V usage is TRBV7-2 and J usage is TRBJ1-3; TRBD1 might be the D (5 bases). The V end lost 1 base, the J end lost 7 bases, and 11 bases lay between the germline ends. Germline V gives CDR1 SGHTA, CDR2 FQGNSA. The CDR3 has 14 residues. The CDR3 loop reads CASSLGRDENTIYF. CDR3 coding DNA: TGTGCCAGCAGCTTAGGACGGGACGAGAACACCATATATTTT.

In regard to this clonotype: A much bigger clone sits one base away, suggesting this may be a read error. This chain joins TRBV4-1 and TRBJ2-7; D gene uncertain. Germline lookup yields CDR1 MGHRA and CDR2 YSYEKL. The CDR3 covers 13 residues. The DNA for the CDR3 is TGCGCCAGCAACCAAACCACCTCCTACGAGCAGTACTTC. Translated, it gives CASNQTTSYEQYF.

The V call is TRBV20-1, the J call TRBJ2-5, with 9 bases identical to TRBD1. V shed 1 base and J 3 bases; nucleotides not matched to a gene: 3. Germline values: CDR1 DFQATT, CDR2 SNEGSKA (reference sequence). The CDR3 contains 14 residues. The CDR3 sequence is CSARVRQGEETQYF. CDR3 DNA sequence: TGCAGTGCTAGAGTAAGACAGGGGGAAGAGACCCAGTACTTC.

This clonotype has a handful of counts. The rearrangement joins TRBV7-9 to TRBJ1-5; D gene ambiguous. Germline V gene data show CDR1 as SEHNR and CDR2 as FQNEAQ (reference sequence). CDR3 length equals 15 residues. Trimming took off 4 bases at V and 0 bases at J, with 10 bases between the two ends. The CDR3 sequence is CASSSSQDSNQPQHF. CDR3 in DNA: TGTGCCAGCAGCTCCTCGCAGGATAGCAATCAGCCCCAGCATTTT.

The chain employs TRBV2 and TRBJ2-1; tentative D call: TRBD1 (6 bases). CDR3 size: 15 residues. The germline gives CDR1 SNHLY, CDR2 FYNNEI. V dropped 5 bases and J dropped 5 bases, with 16 bases sitting between them. The CDR3 region has the DNA TGTGCCAGCAGTCCACGGTACAGGGCGGACAATGAGCAGTTCTTC. It yields the protein CASSPRYRADNEQFF.

This clonotype was recorded many times. The chain recombines TRBV7-2 with TRBJ2-1; TRBD1 is a possible D gene (5 bases). This CDR3 comprises 14 residues. Germline CDR1 reads SGHTA; CDR2 reads FQGNSA. V was clipped by 3 bases and J by 8 bases, with 14 bases between them. The CDR3 protein is CASSFKGMWDEQFF. DNA of the CDR3: TGTGCCAGCAGCTTTAAGGGGATGTGGGATGAGCAGTTCTTC.

This clonotype turned up a few times. The chain joins TRBV15 to TRBJ2-3; 11 nucleotides line up with TRBD1. Germline trimming cut 4 bases from V and 4 bases from J; bases unmatched to any gene: 4. This CDR3 region has 15 residues. Germline V gene data show CDR1 as LNHNV and CDR2 as YYDKDF (reference sequence). As DNA, the CDR3 is TGTGCCACCAGCATGCCGGGACAGGGGGCAGATACGCAGTATTTT. Its protein product is CATSMPGQGADTQYF.

V and J are TRBV19 and TRBJ1-5; D uncertain. Germline V gene data show CDR1 as LNHDA and CDR2 as SQIVND (reference sequence). The length of the CDR3 is 15 residues. V shed 6 bases and J shed 6 bases, with 18 bases lying between them. CDR3 region: CASSLTRRAPQPQHF. DNA for the CDR3: TGTGCCAGTAGCCTCACCCGACGGGCGCCTCAGCCCCAGCATTTT.

This clonotype was recorded a few times. The rearrangement links TRBV19 to TRBJ2-3, with 10 bases fitting TRBD2. The ends lost 10 bases at V and 2 bases at J; junction bases unmatched: 12. The CDR3 is 16 amino acids. Looked up from germline, CDR1 is LNHDA and CDR2 is SQIVND (reference sequence). The chain's CDR3 is CATGTSDLSHTDTQYF. The CDR3 nucleotides read TGTGCCACGGGGACTAGCGACCTTAGCCACACAGATACGCAGTATTTT. Full variable domain (outside the CDR3, taken from reference TRBV19 and TRBJ2-3): DGGITQSPKYLFRKEGQNVTLSCEQNLNHDAMYWYRQDPGQGLRLIYYSQIVNDFQKGDIAEGYSVSREKKESFPLTVTSAQKNPTAFYLCATGTSDLSHTDTQYFGPGTRLTVL.

This clonotype came up many times. This sequence joins TRBV7-8 and TRBJ1-5, with D unresolved. CDR3 length: 17 residues. V was cut by 5 bases and J by 4 bases, with 21 bases left in between. From germline, CDR1 is SGHVS and CDR2 FQNEAQ. CDR3 sequence: CASSPSLLGTVNQPQHF. CDR3 nucleotide sequence: TGTGCCAGCAGCCCAAGTTTATTGGGCACCGTTAATCAGCCCCAGCATTTT. The whole variable domain, remainder taken from reference TRBV7-8 and TRBJ1-5, is GAGVSQSPRYKVAKRGQDVALRCDPISGHVSLFWYQQALGQGPEFLTYFQNEAQLDKSGLPSDRFFAERPEGSVSTLKIQRTQQEDSAVYLCASSPSLLGTVNQPQHFGDGTRLSIL.

This chain connects TRBV11-3 to TRBJ2-3; the match to TRBD2 covers 7 bases. Germline trimming cut 5 bases from V and 6 bases from J; bases unmatched to any gene: 8. The CDR3 covers 14 residues. Germline V gene lookup returns CDR1 SGHNT and CDR2 YENEEA. CDR3 in amino acids: CASSATSYSDTQYF. CDR3 bases: TGTGCCAGCAGCGCGACTAGCTACAGTGATACGCAGTATTTT.

This clonotype was found a few times. This chain connects TRBV7-2 to TRBJ2-1; D not certain. Germline-derived CDR1 and CDR2 are SGHTA and FQGNSA. The ends were cut back, 5 bases at V and 2 bases at J, with 16 bases in the middle. The CDR3 has 16 amino acids. The CDR3 nucleotides are TGTGCCAGCAGCGCAGACGGTGGATTTCCCTACAATGAGCAGTTCTTC. Translation gives CASSADGGFPYNEQFF. Using reference TRBV7-2 and TRBJ2-1 for the parts outside the CDR3, the full variable domain is GAGVSQSPSNKVTEKGKDVELRCDPISGHTALYWYRQSLGQGLEFLIYFQGNSAPDKSGLPSDRFSAERTGGSVSTLTIQRTQQEDSAVYLCASSADGGFPYNEQFFGPGTRLTVL.

This chain joins TRBV4-1 and TRBJ1-3; no clear D. This CDR3 spans 15 amino acids. CDR1 and CDR2 (germline): MGHRA, YSYEKL. V was clipped by 0 bases and J by 8 bases, with 14 bases between them. Here the CDR3 DNA reads TGCGCCAGCAGCCAAGATGTGCGAAGTATTGACACCATATATTTT. Translation: CASSQDVRSIDTIYF.

The chain employs TRBV5-4 and TRBJ1-1; 10 nucleotides align to TRBD1. The CDR3 consists of 19 residues. Looked up from germline, CDR1 is SGHNT and CDR2 is YYREEE (reference sequence). The V gene end was trimmed by 3 bases and the J gene end by 1 base; junction bases not matched to a gene: 15. CDR3 nucleotide sequence: TGTGCCAGCAGCTGGAGCCACCGGGACAGGGGATTAAGGAACACTGAAGCTTTCTTT. Translating it yields CASSWSHRDRGLRNTEAFF.

This clonotype was counted between two and nine times. V usage is TRBV4-1 and J usage is TRBJ2-3; no reliable D call. The CDR3 loop spans 14 amino acids. The ends were cut back, 1 base at V and 4 bases at J, with 9 bases in the middle. Germline V CDR1 and CDR2: MGHRA, YSYEKL. Here the CDR3 DNA reads TGCGCCAGCAGCCAAGGAATAGCCCCAGATACGCAGTATTTT. Translated: CASSQGIAPDTQYF.

The chain uses TRBV10-3 and TRBJ2-6; D remains ambiguous. CDR3 length: 18 residues. The germline V and J ends were trimmed by 0 bases and 0 bases, with 12 bases remaining between them. Germline V lookup: CDR1 ENHRY, CDR2 SYGVKD. This chain's CDR3 is CAISESEATSSGANVLTF. The CDR3 coding sequence is TGTGCCATCAGTGAGTCTGAGGCTACCTCCTCTGGGGCCAACGTCCTGACTTTC.

The J gene is TRBJ1-1, the V gene TRBV12-3 or TRBV12-4; D ambiguous. V gave up 1 base and J gave up 5 bases, with 14 bases separating them. CDR3 size: 15 residues. CDR3 protein: CASSLVPDPSTEAFF. CDR3 nucleotides: TGTGCCAGCAGTTTAGTGCCCGATCCGAGTACTGAAGCTTTCTTT.

This rearrangement joins TRBV27 to TRBJ1-2, with D hard to call. Trimming cost V 0 bases and J 3 bases, with 8 bases left between them. The CDR3 totals 14 residues. The V gene's germline CDR1 is MNHEY and CDR2 SMNVEV (reference sequence). The DNA of the CDR3 is TGTGCCAGCAGTTTATCGGGCGGGTACTATGGCTACACCTTC. Translating it yields CASSLSGGYYGYTF.

This clonotype has a handful of counts. The V call is TRBV10-3, the J call TRBJ2-1, with unresolved D. Germline CDR1 and CDR2: ENHRY and SYGVKD. This CDR3 spans 14 amino acids. The ends were cut back, 3 bases at V and 3 bases at J, with 9 bases in the middle. CDR3 coding DNA: TGTGCCATCAGTGAACAAGGTGTCTACAATGAGCAGTTCTTC. Translating gives CAISEQGVYNEQFF.

The rearrangement links TRBV4-2 to TRBJ2-1; D ambiguous. V shed 0 bases and J shed 7 bases, with 7 bases lying between them. Germline loops: CDR1 LGHNA, CDR2 YNFKEQ. This CDR3 spans 13 amino acids. The DNA for the CDR3 is TGTGCCAGCAGCCAAGATAAGTGGAATGAGCAGTTCTTC. Residues: CASSQDKWNEQFF.

The chain has TRBV6-6 and TRBJ2-3; unclear D gene. Germline V gives CDR1 MNHNY, CDR2 SVGAGI (reference sequence). This CDR3 region has 14 residues. Between the trimmed V and J ends, which lost 7 bases and 2 bases, there was a span of 13 bases. The CDR3 nucleotides are TGTGCCAGCATAGTAGGTCAGATCACAGATACGCAGTATTTT. Translation: CASIVGQITDTQYF.